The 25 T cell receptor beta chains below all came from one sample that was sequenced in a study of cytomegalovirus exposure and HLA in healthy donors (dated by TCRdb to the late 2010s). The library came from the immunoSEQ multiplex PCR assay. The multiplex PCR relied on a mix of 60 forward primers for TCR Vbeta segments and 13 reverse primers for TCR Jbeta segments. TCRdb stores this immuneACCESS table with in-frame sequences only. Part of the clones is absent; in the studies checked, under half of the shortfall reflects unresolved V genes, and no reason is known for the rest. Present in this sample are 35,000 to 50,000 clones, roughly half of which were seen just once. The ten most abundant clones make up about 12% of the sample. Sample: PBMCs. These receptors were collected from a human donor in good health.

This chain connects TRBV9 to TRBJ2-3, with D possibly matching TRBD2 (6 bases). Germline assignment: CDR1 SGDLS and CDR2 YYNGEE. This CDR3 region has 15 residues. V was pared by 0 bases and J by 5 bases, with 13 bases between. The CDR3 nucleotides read TGTGCCAGCAGCGTAGCTACCGGGGGAGTAGATACGCAGTATTTT. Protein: CASSVATGGVDTQYF.

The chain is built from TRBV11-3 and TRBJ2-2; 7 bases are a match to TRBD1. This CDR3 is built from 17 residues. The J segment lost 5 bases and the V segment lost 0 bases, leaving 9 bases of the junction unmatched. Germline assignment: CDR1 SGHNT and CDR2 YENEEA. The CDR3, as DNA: TGTGCCAGCAGCTTAGATAGGGGGCAGGGAAGGACCGGGGAGCTGTTTTTT. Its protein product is CASSLDRGQGRTGELFF.

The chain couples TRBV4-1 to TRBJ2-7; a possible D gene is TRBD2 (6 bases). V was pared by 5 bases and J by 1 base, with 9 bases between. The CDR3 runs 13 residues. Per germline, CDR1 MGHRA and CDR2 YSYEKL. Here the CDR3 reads CASSREVSYEQYF. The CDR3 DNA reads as TGCGCCAGCAGCAGGGAGGTTTCCTACGAGCAGTACTTC.

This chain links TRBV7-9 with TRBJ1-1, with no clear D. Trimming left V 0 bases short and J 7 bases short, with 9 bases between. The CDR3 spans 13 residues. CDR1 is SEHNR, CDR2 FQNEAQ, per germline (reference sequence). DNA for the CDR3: TGTGCCAGCAGCTTAGCGGCGGTAGATGAAGCTTTCTTT. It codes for CASSLAAVDEAFF.

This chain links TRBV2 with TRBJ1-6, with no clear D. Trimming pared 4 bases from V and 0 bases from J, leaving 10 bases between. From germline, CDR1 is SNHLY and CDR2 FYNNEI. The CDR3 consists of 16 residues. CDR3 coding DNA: TGTGCCAGCAGTGGGGCAAAAAGCTCCTATAATTCACCCCTCCACTTT. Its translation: CASSGAKSSYNSPLHF.

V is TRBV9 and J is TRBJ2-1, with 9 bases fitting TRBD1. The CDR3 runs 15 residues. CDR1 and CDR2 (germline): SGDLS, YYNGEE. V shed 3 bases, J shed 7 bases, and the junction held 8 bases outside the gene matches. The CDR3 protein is CASSDGTGSMNEQFF. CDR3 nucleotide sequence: TGTGCCAGCAGCGATGGGACAGGGTCTATGAATGAGCAGTTCTTC. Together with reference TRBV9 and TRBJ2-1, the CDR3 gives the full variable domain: DSGVTQTPKHLITATGQRVTLRCSPRSGDLSVYWYQQSLDQGLQFLIQYYNGEERAKGNILERFSAQQFPDLHSELNLSSLELGDSALYFCASSDGTGSMNEQFFGPGTRLTVL.

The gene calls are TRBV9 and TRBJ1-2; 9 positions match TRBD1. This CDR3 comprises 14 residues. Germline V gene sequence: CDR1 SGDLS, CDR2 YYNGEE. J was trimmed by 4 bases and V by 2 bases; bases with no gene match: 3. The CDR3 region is CASSVLDRGYGYTF. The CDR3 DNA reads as TGTGCCAGCAGCGTCTTGGACAGGGGCTATGGCTACACCTTC.

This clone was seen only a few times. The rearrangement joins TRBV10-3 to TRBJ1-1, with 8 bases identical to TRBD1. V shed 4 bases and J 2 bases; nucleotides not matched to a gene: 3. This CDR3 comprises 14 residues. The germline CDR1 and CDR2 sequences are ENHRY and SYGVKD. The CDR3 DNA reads TGTGCCATCAGTGTGGACAGGGCCAACACTGAAGCTTTCTTT. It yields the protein CAISVDRANTEAFF.

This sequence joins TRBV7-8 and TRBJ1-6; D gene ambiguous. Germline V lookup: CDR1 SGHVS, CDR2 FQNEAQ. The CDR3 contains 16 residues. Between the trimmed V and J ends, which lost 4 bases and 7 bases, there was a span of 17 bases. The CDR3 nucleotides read TGTGCCAGCAGCTCCCGTGAGAGCCCCCGAAATTCACCCCTCCACTTT. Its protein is CASSSRESPRNSPLHF. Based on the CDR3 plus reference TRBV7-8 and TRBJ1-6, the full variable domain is GAGVSQSPRYKVAKRGQDVALRCDPISGHVSLFWYQQALGQGPEFLTYFQNEAQLDKSGLPSDRFFAERPEGSVSTLKIQRTQQEDSAVYLCASSSRESPRNSPLHFGNGTRLTVT.

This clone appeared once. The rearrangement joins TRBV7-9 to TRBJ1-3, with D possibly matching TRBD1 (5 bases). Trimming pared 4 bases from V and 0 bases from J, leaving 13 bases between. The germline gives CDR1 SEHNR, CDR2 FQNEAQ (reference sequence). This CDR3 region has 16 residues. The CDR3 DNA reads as TGTGCCAGCAGCTCACTGACAGCCGGCTCTGGAAACACCATATATTTT. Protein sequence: CASSSLTAGSGNTIYF.

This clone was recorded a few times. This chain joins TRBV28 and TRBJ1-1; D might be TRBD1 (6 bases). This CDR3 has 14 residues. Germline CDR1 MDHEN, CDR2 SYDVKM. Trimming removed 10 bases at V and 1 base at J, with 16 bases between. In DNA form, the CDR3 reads TGTGCCATTAGAGGGGGGGCTTGGAACACTGAAGCTTTCTTT. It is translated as CAIRGGAWNTEAFF. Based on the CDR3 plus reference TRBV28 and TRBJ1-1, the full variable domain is DVKVTQSSRYLVKRTGEKVFLECVQDMDHENMFWYRQDPGLGLRLIYFSYDVKMKEKGDIPEGYSVSREKKERFSLILESASTNQTSMYLCAIRGGAWNTEAFFGQGTRLTVV.

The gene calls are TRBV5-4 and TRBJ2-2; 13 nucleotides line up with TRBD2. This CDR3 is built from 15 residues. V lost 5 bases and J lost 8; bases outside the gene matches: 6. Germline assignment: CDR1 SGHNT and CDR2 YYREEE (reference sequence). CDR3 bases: TGTGCCAGCAGACAACTAGCGGGGGGGCCTGGGGAGCTGTTTTTT. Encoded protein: CASRQLAGGPGELFF.

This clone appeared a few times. In DNA, the CDR3 is TGTGCCAGCAGCCGACAGGGGTACAATGAGCAGTTCTTC. This translates into CASSRQGYNEQFF. The gene calls are TRBV5-4 and TRBJ2-1; 8 bases are a match to TRBD1. The CDR3 covers 13 residues. The germline CDR1 and CDR2 sequences are SGHNT and YYREEE (reference sequence). Trimming removed 4 bases from V and 4 bases from J; junction bases left unmatched: 1.

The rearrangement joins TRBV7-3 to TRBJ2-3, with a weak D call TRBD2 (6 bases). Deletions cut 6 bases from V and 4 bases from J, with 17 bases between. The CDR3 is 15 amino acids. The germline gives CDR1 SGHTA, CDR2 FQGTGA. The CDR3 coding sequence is TGTGCCAGCAGTCGCGCGCAGGGACTGGCAGATACGCAGTATTTT. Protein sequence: CASSRAQGLADTQYF. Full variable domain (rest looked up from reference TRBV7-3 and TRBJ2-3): GAGVSQTPSNKVTEKGKYVELRCDPISGHTALYWYRQSLGQGPEFLIYFQGTGAADDSGLPNDRFFAVRPEGSVSTLKIQRTERGDSAVYLCASSRAQGLADTQYFGPGTRLTVL.

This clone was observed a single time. In nucleotides, the CDR3 is TGTGCCAGCTCCGGGTCTGCGCAAGAGACCCAGTACTTC. This gives the protein CASSGSAQETQYF. The gene calls are TRBV2 and TRBJ2-5, with D uncertain. Germline V gives CDR1 SNHLY, CDR2 FYNNEI. The ends were cut back, 8 bases at V and 2 bases at J, with 12 bases in the middle. The length of the CDR3 is 13 residues. The entire variable domain, with the rest obtained from reference TRBV2 and TRBJ2-5, is as follows: EPEVTQTPSHQVTQMGQEVILRCVPISNHLYFYWYRQILGQKVEFLVSFYNNEISEKSEIFDDQFSVERPDGSNFTLKIRSTKLEDSAMYFCASSGSAQETQYFGPGTRLLVL.

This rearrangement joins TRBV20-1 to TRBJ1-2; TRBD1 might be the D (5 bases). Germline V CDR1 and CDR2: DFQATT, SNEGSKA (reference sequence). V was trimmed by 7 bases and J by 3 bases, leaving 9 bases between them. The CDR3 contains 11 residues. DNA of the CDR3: TGCAGTGGCACAGGCGACTATGGCTACACCTTC. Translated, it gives CSGTGDYGYTF.

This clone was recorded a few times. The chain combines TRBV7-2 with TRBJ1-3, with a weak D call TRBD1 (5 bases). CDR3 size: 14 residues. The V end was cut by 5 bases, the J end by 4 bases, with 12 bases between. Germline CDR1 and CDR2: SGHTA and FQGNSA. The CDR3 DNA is TGTGCCAGCAGCCCAGGGTTGCAGGGAAACACCATATATTTT. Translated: CASSPGLQGNTIYF.

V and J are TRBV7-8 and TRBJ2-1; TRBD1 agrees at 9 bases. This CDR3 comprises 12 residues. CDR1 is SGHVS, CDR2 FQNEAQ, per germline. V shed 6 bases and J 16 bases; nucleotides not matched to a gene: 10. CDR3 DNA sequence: TGTGCCAGCAGAGGCGGAGGGACAGGGTATTTCTTC. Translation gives CASRGGGTGYFF.

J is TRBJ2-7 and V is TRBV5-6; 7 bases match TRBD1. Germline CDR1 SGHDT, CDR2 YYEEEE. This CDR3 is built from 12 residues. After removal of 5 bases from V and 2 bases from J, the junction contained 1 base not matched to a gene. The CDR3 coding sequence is TGTGCCAGCAGGAGGGGGCCCTACGAGCAGTACTTC. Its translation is CASRRGPYEQYF.

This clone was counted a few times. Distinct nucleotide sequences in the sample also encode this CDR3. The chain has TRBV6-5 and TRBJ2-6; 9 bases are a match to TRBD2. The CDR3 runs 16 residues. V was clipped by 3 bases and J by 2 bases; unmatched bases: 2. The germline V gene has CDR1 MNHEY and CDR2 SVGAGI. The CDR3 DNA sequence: TGTGCCAGCAGTTATAGCGGGGGCGCTGGGGCCAACGTCCTGACTTTC. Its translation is CASSYSGGAGANVLTF.

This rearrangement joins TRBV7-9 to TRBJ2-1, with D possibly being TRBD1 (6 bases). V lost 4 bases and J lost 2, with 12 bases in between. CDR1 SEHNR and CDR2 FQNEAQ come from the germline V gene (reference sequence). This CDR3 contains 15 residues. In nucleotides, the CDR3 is TGTGCCAGCAGCTCACCCCGGACAGCCTACAATGAGCAGTTCTTC. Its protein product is CASSSPRTAYNEQFF.

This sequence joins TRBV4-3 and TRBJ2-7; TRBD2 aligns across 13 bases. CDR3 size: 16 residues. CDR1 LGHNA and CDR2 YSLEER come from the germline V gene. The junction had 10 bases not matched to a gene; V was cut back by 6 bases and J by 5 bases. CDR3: CASSPRTSGSNHEQYF. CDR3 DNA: TGCGCCAGCAGTCCTCGGACTAGCGGGAGTAACCACGAGCAGTACTTC.

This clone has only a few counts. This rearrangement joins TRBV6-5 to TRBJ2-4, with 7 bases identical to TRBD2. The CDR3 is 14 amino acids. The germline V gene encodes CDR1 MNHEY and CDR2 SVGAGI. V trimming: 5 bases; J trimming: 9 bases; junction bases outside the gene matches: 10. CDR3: CASSATGLVSIQYF. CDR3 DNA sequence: TGTGCCAGCAGTGCTACCGGACTAGTCAGCATTCAGTACTTC.

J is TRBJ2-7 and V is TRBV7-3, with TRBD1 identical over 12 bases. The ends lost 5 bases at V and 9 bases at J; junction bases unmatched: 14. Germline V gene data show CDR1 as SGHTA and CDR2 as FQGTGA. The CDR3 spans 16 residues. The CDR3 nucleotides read TGTGCCAGCAGCCCTATGCCGGGACAGGGGGCGCAAGGGCAGTACTTC. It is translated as CASSPMPGQGAQGQYF.

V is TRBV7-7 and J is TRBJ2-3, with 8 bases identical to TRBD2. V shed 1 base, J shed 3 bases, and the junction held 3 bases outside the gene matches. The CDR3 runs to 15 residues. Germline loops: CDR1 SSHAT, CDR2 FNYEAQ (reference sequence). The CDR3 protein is CASSLGVAGTDTQYF. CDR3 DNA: TGTGCCAGCAGCTTAGGTGTAGCGGGGACAGATACGCAGTATTTT. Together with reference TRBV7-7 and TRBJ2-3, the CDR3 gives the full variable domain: GAGVSQSPRYKVTKRGQDVTLRCDPISSHATLYWYQQALGQGPEFLTYFNYEAQPDKSGLPSDRFSAERPEGSISTLTIQRTEQRDSAMYRCASSLGVAGTDTQYFGPGTRLTVL.